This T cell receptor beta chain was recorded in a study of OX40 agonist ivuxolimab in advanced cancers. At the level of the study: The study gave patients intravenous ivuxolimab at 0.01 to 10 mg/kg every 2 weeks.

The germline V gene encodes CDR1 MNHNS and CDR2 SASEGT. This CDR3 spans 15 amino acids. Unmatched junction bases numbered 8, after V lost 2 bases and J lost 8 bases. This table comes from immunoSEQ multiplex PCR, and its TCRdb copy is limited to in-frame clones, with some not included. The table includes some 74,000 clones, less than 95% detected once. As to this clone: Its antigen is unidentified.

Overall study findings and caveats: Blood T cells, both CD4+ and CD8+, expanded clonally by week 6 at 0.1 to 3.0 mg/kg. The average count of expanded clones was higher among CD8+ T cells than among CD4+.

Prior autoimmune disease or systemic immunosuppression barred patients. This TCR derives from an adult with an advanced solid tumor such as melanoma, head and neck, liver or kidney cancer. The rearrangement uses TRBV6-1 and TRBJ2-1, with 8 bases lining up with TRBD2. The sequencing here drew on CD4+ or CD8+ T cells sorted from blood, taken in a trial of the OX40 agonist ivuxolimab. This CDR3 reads CASSEKTGGPHEQFF. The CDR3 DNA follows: TGTGCCAGCAGTGAAAAAACGGGGGGGCCCCATGAGCAGTTCTTC.